This entry lists 21 T cell receptor beta chains sequenced from one sample in a study of shared clonotypes between healthy human individuals. Profiling relied on immunoSEQ multiplex PCR, and the TCRdb table lists in-frame clones only, not all of them. The sample contains about 1,500,000 clones, roughly 96% of which appear only once. What was sequenced was naive CD4+ T cells sorted from blood. Regarding subset: CD45RA+ positively selected. The receptors come from a man aged 30 to 39 in good health.

The J gene is TRBJ2-2, the V gene TRBV5-4; D ambiguous. V lost 3 bases to trimming and J lost 3 bases, with 6 bases between them. This CDR3 is built from 13 residues. Germline CDR1 reads SGHNT; CDR2 reads YYREEE (reference sequence). The CDR3 nucleotides are TGTGCCAGCAGCTCTGGGGACACCGGGGAGCTGTTTTTT. As protein: CASSSGDTGELFF.

The V gene is TRBV18, the J gene TRBJ2-5; tentatively, D is TRBD1 or TRBD2 (5 bases each). Germline-derived CDR1 and CDR2 are KGHSH and LQKENI. The V gene lost 0 bases and the J gene lost 5 bases, with 13 bases spanning the gap. The CDR3 is 15 residues long. CDR3 sequence: CASSPPGDQGETQYF. As DNA, the CDR3 is TGTGCCAGCTCACCACCGGGGGACCAAGGGGAGACCCAGTACTTC.

The chain links TRBV5-1 to TRBJ1-1; TRBD1 is a possible D gene (5 bases). V was pared by 1 base and J by 0 bases, with 16 bases between. The CDR3 sequence is 17 residues long. Germline assignment: CDR1 SGHRS and CDR2 YFSETQ. The CDR3 is CASSLWPGGVLNTEAFF. Written as DNA, the CDR3 is TGCGCCAGCAGCTTGTGGCCCGGGGGGGTGTTGAACACTGAAGCTTTCTTT.

The V call is TRBV28, the J call TRBJ1-5; no clear D gene. This CDR3 has 16 amino acids. The V gene's germline CDR1 is MDHEN and CDR2 SYDVKM. V was shortened by 7 bases and J by 0 bases, with 16 bases between the two germline ends. This CDR3 is CASKEGTYYSNQPQHF. CDR3 sequence (DNA): TGTGCCAGCAAGGAGGGCACCTATTATAGCAATCAGCCCCAGCATTTT.

The chain combines TRBV28 with TRBJ2-4, with 9 positions matching TRBD2. The CDR3 contains 17 residues. Germline values: CDR1 MDHEN, CDR2 SYDVKM. With 0 bases clipped from V and 2 bases from J, the junction kept 5 bases outside the gene matches. The CDR3 DNA reads TGTGCCAGCAGTTTATGGCGGGAGGGCCGCACCAAAAACATTCAGTACTTC. Protein: CASSLWREGRTKNIQYF.

This rearrangement joins TRBV18 to TRBJ2-7, with D uncertain. Trimming removed 2 bases at V and 4 bases at J, with 9 bases between. CDR3 length: 13 amino acids. From germline, CDR1 is KGHSH and CDR2 LQKENI. CDR3 nucleotide sequence: TGTGCCAGCTCACCAAGGACCCAATACGAGCAGTACTTC. It is translated as CASSPRTQYEQYF.

This chain uses TRBV4-2 with TRBJ2-1; 10 bases agree with TRBD2. CDR3 length: 15 residues. The ends lost 1 base at V and 4 bases at J; junction bases unmatched: 1. Germline V gene sequence: CDR1 LGHNA, CDR2 YNFKEQ. CDR3 in DNA: TGTGCCAGCAGCCAAGTTAGCGGGAGGTACAATGAGCAGTTCTTC. Its translation is CASSQVSGRYNEQFF.

The gene calls are TRBV19 and TRBJ1-2; D is uncertain. The germline V and J ends were trimmed by 2 bases and 4 bases, with 14 bases remaining between them. Germline assignment: CDR1 LNHDA and CDR2 SQIVND (reference sequence). The CDR3 length is 15 residues. The CDR3 is CASSITPTDPYGYTF. The CDR3 bases are TGTGCCAGTAGTATAACGCCCACCGATCCCTATGGCTACACCTTC.

This chain uses TRBV7-2 with TRBJ2-1; D is ambiguous. The V gene lost 5 bases and the J gene lost 4 bases, with 12 bases spanning the gap. From germline, CDR1 is SGHTA and CDR2 FQGNSA. This CDR3 is built from 14 residues. CDR3 DNA: TGTGCCAGCAGCCCTCGGGTGGGATACAATGAGCAGTTCTTC. Protein: CASSPRVGYNEQFF.

The V and J genes are TRBV18 and TRBJ2-1; the match to TRBD1 covers 12 bases. This CDR3 spans 16 amino acids. CDR1 is KGHSH and CDR2 is LQKENI in the germline V gene. The V and J ends lost 5 bases and 4 bases, in that order; junction bases with no gene match: 6. The CDR3 region has the DNA TGTGCCAGCTCAGAGAGGGACAGGGGGCTGTACAATGAGCAGTTCTTC. This encodes CASSERDRGLYNEQFF.

This chain links TRBV29-1 with TRBJ1-1; D call uncertain. Germline V gene sequence: CDR1 SQVTM, CDR2 ANQGSEA. The CDR3 runs to 13 residues. The V and J ends lost 3 bases and 5 bases respectively, with 13 bases between them. The CDR3 nucleotides are TGCAGCGTTGATTATCTAGGTAGGACTGAAGCTTTCTTT. Its translation is CSVDYLGRTEAFF.

This clone was recorded once. The chain uses TRBV28 and TRBJ1-5, with a weak D call TRBD1 (5 bases). V was trimmed by 2 bases and J by 1 base, leaving 9 bases between them. The germline gives CDR1 MDHEN, CDR2 SYDVKM. The CDR3 covers 15 residues. CDR3 protein: CASSLVGDSNQPQHF. The DNA for the CDR3 is TGTGCCAGCAGTTTAGTAGGGGACAGCAATCAGCCCCAGCATTTT.

The chain uses TRBV4-3 and TRBJ2-1; the match to TRBD2 covers 13 bases. The CDR3 contains 20 residues. CDR1 LGHNA and CDR2 YSLEER come from the germline V gene. V shed 0 bases, J shed 5 bases, and the junction held 13 bases outside the gene matches. DNA for the CDR3: TGCGCCAGCAGCCAAGACCCTTCGGGACTAGCGGGGTACAGGGACAATGAGCAGTTCTTC. As protein: CASSQDPSGLAGYRDNEQFF.

This chain joins TRBV7-9 and TRBJ2-1; D gene unclear. CDR1 is SEHNR, CDR2 FQNEAQ, per germline (reference sequence). This CDR3 is 15 amino acids long. Trimming removed 5 bases from V and 0 bases from J, with 11 bases in between. The CDR3 sequence: CASSPKPDSYNEQFF. The CDR3 DNA sequence: TGTGCCAGCAGCCCAAAACCGGACTCCTACAATGAGCAGTTCTTC.

V usage is TRBV6-6 and J usage is TRBJ2-3, with TRBD1 matching over 8 bases. Trimming at V came to 7 bases and at J to 2 bases, leaving 8 bases not matched to a gene. The germline CDR1 and CDR2 sequences are MNHNY and SVGAGI (reference sequence). The length of the CDR3 is 15 residues. In DNA form, the CDR3 reads TGTGCCAGCACAGGGGGCGGCTACCCCACAGATACGCAGTATTTT. Encoded protein: CASTGGGYPTDTQYF.

The chain joins TRBV28 to TRBJ2-7; 10 bases align to TRBD1. J gave up 2 bases and V 5 bases, and 6 bases lay outside the gene matches. There are 15 residues in the CDR3. Germline values: CDR1 MDHEN, CDR2 SYDVKM. CDR3 residues: CASSPGTGVPYEQYF. The CDR3 DNA reads TGTGCCAGCAGTCCCGGGACAGGGGTACCCTACGAGCAGTACTTC.

The V call is TRBV7-2, the J call TRBJ2-1; D is perhaps TRBD2 (6 bases). The length of the CDR3 is 16 residues. Germline V gives CDR1 SGHTA, CDR2 FQGNSA. The ends were cut back, 2 bases at V and 3 bases at J, with 14 bases in the middle. The CDR3 nucleotides read TGTGCCAGCAGCTTACTCCGGGGGATAAGCTACAATGAGCAGTTCTTC. Amino acids: CASSLLRGISYNEQFF.

The rearrangement uses TRBV5-1 and TRBJ1-4; a possible D gene is TRBD1 (5 bases). Trimming stripped 5 bases from V and 5 bases from J, with 10 bases between. Germline V gene lookup returns CDR1 SGHRS and CDR2 YFSETQ. This CDR3 spans 13 amino acids. The CDR3 DNA reads TGCGCCAGCAGTGTGGGGCGGAATGAAAAACTGTTTTTT. It is translated as CASSVGRNEKLFF.

This chain uses TRBV18 with TRBJ2-7; D perhaps matches TRBD1 (6 bases). Trimming removed 1 base at V and 9 bases at J, with 19 bases between. Germline V gene lookup returns CDR1 KGHSH and CDR2 LQKENI. There are 15 residues in the CDR3. The chain's CDR3 is CASSPQQDRSTGQYF. CDR3 DNA: TGTGCCAGCTCACCACAGCAGGACAGATCTACGGGGCAGTACTTC.

The V gene is TRBV27, the J gene TRBJ1-2, with 8 bases matching TRBD1. The CDR3 sequence is 12 residues long. Germline trimming cut 5 bases from V and 7 bases from J; bases unmatched to any gene: 3. Looked up from germline, CDR1 is MNHEY and CDR2 is SMNVEV (reference sequence). The CDR3: CASSNRGIGYTF. CDR3 nucleotide sequence: TGTGCCAGCAGTAACAGGGGGATTGGCTACACCTTC.

The chain employs TRBV28 and TRBJ2-3; 12 positions match TRBD2. Losses at the gene ends were 6 bases for V and 1 base for J; bases not matched to a gene: 14. CDR1 is MDHEN and CDR2 is SYDVKM in the germline V gene. The CDR3 contains 19 residues. CDR3 amino acids: CASSLAPPGLAGRTDTQYF. CDR3 bases: TGTGCCAGCAGCTTAGCACCTCCGGGACTAGCGGGTCGCACAGATACGCAGTATTTT.